The sequence of this TCR beta chain was determined in a study of T cell changes during pregnancy in multiple sclerosis. V was pared by 3 bases and J by 5 bases, with 10 bases between. Germline V gene lookup returns CDR1 MGHRA and CDR2 YSYEKL. CDR3 size: 13 residues. Only in-frame clones appear in the TCRdb table, and some are missing; sequencing was by immunoSEQ multiplex PCR. The data contain about 79,000 clones, about 89% of them seen just once; the ten biggest clones take up roughly 0.44%. The V call is TRBV4-1, the J call TRBJ2-5; D is uncertain. The origin of this receptor is a female donor with multiple sclerosis, enrolled in a pregnancy study. The sequences come from CD4+ T cells from peripheral blood mononuclear cells, collected in the second trimester of pregnancy. Here the CDR3 reads CASSQGWYETQYF. CDR3 DNA: TGCGCCAGCAGCCAGGGCTGGTACGAGACCCAGTACTTC.